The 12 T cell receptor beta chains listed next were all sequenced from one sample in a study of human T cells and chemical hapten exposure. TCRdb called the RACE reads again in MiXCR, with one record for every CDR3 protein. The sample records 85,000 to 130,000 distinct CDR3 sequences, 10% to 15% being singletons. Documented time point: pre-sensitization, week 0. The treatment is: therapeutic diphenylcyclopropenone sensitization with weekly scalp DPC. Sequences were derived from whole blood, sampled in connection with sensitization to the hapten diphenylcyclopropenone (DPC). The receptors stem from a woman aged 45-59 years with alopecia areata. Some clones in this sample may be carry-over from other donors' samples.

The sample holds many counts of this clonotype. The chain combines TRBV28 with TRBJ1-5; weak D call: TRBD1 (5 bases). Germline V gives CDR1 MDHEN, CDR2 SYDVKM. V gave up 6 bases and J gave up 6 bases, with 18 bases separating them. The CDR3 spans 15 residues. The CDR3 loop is CASRNRRTHPQPQHF. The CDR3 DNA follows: TGTGCCAGCAGAAACAGGCGAACCCACCCTCAGCCCCAGCATTTT.

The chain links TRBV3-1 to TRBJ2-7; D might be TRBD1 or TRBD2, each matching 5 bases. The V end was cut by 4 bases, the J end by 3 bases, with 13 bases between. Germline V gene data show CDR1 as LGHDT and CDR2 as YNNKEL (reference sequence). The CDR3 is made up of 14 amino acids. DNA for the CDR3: TGTGCCAGCAGCCTAACCGGGGCTAACTACGAGCAGTACTTC. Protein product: CASSLTGANYEQYF.

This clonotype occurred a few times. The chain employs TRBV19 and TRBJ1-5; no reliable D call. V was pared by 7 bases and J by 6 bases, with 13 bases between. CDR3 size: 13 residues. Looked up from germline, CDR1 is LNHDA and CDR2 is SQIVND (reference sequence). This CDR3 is CASNTQGSQPQHF. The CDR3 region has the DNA TGTGCCAGTAATACCCAAGGATCTCAGCCCCAGCATTTT.

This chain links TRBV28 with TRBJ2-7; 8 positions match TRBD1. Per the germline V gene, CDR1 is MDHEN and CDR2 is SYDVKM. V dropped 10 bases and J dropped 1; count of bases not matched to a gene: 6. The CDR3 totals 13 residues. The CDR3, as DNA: TGTGCCATTGACGGGACAGGATCCTACGAGCAGTACTTC. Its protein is CAIDGTGSYEQYF. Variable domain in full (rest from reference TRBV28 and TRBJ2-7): DVKVTQSSRYLVKRTGEKVFLECVQDMDHENMFWYRQDPGLGLRLIYFSYDVKMKEKGDIPEGYSVSREKKERFSLILESASTNQTSMYLCAIDGTGSYEQYFGPGTRLTVT.

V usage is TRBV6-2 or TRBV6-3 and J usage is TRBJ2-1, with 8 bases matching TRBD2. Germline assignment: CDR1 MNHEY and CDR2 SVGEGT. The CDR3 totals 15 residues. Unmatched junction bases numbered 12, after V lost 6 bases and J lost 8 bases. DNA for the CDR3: TGTGCCAGCAGACTCGGGACTAGTAGGATCGATGAGCAGTTCTTC. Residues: CASRLGTSRIDEQFF.

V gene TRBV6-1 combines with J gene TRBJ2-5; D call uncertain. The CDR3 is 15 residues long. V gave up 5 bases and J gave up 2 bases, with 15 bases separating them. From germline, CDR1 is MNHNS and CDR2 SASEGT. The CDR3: CASSFLDVGQETQYF. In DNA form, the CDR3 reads TGTGCCAGCAGTTTCTTGGACGTCGGTCAAGAGACCCAGTACTTC.

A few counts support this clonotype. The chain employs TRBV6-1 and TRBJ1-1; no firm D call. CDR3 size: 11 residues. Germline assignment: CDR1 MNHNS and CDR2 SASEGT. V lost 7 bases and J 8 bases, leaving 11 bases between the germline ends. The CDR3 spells CASIGILEAFF. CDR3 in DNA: TGTGCCAGCATAGGGATCCTCGAAGCTTTCTTT.

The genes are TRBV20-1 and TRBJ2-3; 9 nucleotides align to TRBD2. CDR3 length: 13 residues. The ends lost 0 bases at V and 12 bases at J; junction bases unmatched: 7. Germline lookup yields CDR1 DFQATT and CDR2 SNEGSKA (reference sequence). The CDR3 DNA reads TGCAGTGCTAGAGATGAGGGAGGGACTAGCCAGTATTTT. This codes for CSARDEGGTSQYF.

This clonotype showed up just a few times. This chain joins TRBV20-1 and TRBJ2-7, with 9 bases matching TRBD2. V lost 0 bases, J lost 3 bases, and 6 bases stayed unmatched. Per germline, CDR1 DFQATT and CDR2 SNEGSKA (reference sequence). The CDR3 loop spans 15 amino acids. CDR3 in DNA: TGCAGTGCTAGAGATTTGACTAGCGGAAACTACGAGCAGTACTTC. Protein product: CSARDLTSGNYEQYF.

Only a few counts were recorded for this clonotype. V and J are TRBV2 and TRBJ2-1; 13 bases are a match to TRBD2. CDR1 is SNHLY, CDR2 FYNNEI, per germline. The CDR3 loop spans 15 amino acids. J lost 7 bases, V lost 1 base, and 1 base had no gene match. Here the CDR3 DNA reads TGTGCCAGCAGTGAAGAGGGACTAGCGGGGAATGAGCAGTTCTTC. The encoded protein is CASSEEGLAGNEQFF.

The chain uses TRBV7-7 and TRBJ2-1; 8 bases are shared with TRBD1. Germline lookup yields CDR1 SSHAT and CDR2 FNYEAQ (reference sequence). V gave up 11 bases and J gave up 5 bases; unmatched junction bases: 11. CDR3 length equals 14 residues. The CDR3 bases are TGTGCCCGCGGGACCAGGGGGCAAGACAATGAGCAGTTCTTC. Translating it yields CARGTRGQDNEQFF.

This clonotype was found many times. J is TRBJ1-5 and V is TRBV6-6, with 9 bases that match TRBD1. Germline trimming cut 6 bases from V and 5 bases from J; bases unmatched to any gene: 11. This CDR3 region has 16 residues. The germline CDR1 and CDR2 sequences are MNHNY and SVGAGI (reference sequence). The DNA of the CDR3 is TGTGCCAGCAGGCCACAGGGGGCGCAGGGGTATCAGCCCCAGCATTTT. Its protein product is CASRPQGAQGYQPQHF.